A selection of T cell receptor beta chains follows, all from one sample in a study of PD-L1 blockade in urothelial cancer. Repertoires were generated with immunoSEQ multiplex PCR, while TCRdb's copy carries only in-frame clones and drops some. In the table there are under 100,000 clones, nearly 90% of which are singletons. The source was PBMCs, collected around atezolizumab (anti-PD-L1) treatment. Source of these receptors: a man aged 55-75 years with urothelial cancer. Each CDR3 is given with its conserved first and last residue. The D gene is left open where the match is weak. The size entry is marked missing in some rows and otherwise reads once, few, many or a size class.

d_gene	j_gene	abundance	v_gene	CDR3nt	CDR3aa
TRBD2	TRBJ2-7	.	TRBV11-1	TGTGCCAGCAGCCTCGGGACTAACTCCTACGAGCAGTACTTC	CASSLGTNSYEQYF
.	TRBJ1-1	once	TRBV7-9	TGTGCCAGCAGCTGGGGCCAAGTTATGAACACTGAAGCTTTCTTT	CASSWGQVMNTEAFF
.	TRBJ2-2	.	TRBV6-5	TGTGCCAGCAAAGAGGGAGGAATCTCTGGGGAGCTGTTTTTT	CASKEGGISGELFF
TRBD1	TRBJ2-3	.	TRBV2	TGTGCCAGCAGTGCATCCCAGGGGGCGACAGATACGCAGTATTTT	CASSASQGATDTQYF
TRBD1	TRBJ1-5	.	TRBV23-1	TGCGCCAGCAGCGTCGACAGGGAGGATCCTCATAGCAATCAGCCCCAGCATTTT	CASSVDREDPHSNQPQHF
TRBD1	TRBJ2-7	.	TRBV5-8	TGTGCCAGCAGCTCGGAACGGGACAGGGTCTACGAGCAGTACTTC	CASSSERDRVYEQYF
.	TRBJ2-5	few	TRBV11-2	TGTGCCAGCTTTCGGGAATTTGGGGAGACCCAGTACTTC	CASFREFGETQYF
.	TRBJ1-2	.	TRBV5-1	TGCGCCAGCAGCTTGGCGACAGACTATGGCTACACCTTC	CASSLATDYGYTF
TRBD2	TRBJ2-1	.	TRBV19	TGTGCCAGTAGTAATCGCCTAGCGGGAGGTCACTCCTACAATGAGCAGTTCTTC	CASSNRLAGGHSYNEQFF
TRBD1	TRBJ2-2	.	TRBV5-1	TGCGCCAGCAGCCCCGGACAGGGGAACACCGGGGAGCTGTTTTTT	CASSPGQGNTGELFF
.	TRBJ1-3	.	TRBV5-8	TGTGCCAGCAGCTTGATCACAGGGCGAGACACCATATATTTT	CASSLITGRDTIYF
.	TRBJ2-1	.	TRBV11-2	TGTGCCAGCAGCCCCCCTGGGACAACTGAGCAGTTCTTC	CASSPPGTTEQFF
.	TRBJ2-1	once	TRBV19	TGTGCCAGTAGTATTCCCGAGGGGGGGGAGCAGTTCTTC	CASSIPEGGEQFF
TRBD2	TRBJ2-5	once	TRBV7-2	TGTGCCAGCAGCTTGTGGGGGGGTGAGACCCAGTACTTC	CASSLWGGETQYF
.	TRBJ2-3	once	TRBV5-5	TGTGCCAGCAGCTTGGCCCAGTTCACAGATACGCAGTATTTT	CASSLAQFTDTQYF
TRBD2	TRBJ2-3	.	TRBV4-2	TGTGCCAGCAGCCAAACGGCGCCTGCCGGCGGGGGGGCCCCAGATACGCAGTATTTT	CASSQTAPAGGGAPDTQYF
.	TRBJ2-3	.	TRBV27	TGTGCCAGCAGTTCCCAAAACACAGATACGCAGTATTTT	CASSSQNTDTQYF
.	TRBJ2-5	.	TRBV6-4	TGTGCCAGCAGTGACGGACAGTACACTAACCAAGAGACCCAGTACTTC	CASSDGQYTNQETQYF
.	TRBJ1-5	.	TRBV6-6	TGTGCCAGTGGGGCTATAAGCAATCAGCCCCAGCATTTT	CASGAISNQPQHF
TRBD2	TRBJ2-7	.	TRBV2	TGTGCCAGCAGTGGACTAGCGGGCGACTACGAGCAGTACTTC	CASSGLAGDYEQYF
.	TRBJ2-5	.	TRBV2	TGTGCCAGCAGGCAGGAAGAGACCCAGTACTTC	CASRQEETQYF
.	TRBJ2-3	.	TRBV7-9	TGTGCCAGCAGCCGTACTAGGATGACTAGCACAGATACGCAGTATTTT	CASSRTRMTSTDTQYF
.	TRBJ2-3	.	TRBV29-1	TGCAGCGTAGCATCTCCCGGGTTCCTGGGTCGAGATACGCAGTATTTT	CSVASPGFLGRDTQYF
.	TRBJ2-5	.	TRBV19	TGTGCCAGTGCCCCGACGAGGTCGGAGCAAGAGACCCAGTACTTC	CASAPTRSEQETQYF